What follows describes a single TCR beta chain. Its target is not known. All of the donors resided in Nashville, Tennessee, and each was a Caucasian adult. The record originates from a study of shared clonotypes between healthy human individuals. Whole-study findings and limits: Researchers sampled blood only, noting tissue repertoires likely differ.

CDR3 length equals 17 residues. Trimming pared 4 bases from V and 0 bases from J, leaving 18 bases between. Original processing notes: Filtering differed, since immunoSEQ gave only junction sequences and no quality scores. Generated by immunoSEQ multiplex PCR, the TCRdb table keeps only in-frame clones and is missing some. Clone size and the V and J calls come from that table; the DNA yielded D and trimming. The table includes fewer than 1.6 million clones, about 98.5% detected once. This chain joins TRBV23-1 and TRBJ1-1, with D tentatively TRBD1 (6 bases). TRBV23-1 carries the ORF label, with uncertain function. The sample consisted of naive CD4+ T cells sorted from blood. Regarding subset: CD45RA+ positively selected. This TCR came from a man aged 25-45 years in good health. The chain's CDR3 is CASSRLRQGIMNTEAFF. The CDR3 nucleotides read TGCGCCAGCAGTCGACTTCGGCAGGGGATCATGAACACTGAAGCTTTCTTT.